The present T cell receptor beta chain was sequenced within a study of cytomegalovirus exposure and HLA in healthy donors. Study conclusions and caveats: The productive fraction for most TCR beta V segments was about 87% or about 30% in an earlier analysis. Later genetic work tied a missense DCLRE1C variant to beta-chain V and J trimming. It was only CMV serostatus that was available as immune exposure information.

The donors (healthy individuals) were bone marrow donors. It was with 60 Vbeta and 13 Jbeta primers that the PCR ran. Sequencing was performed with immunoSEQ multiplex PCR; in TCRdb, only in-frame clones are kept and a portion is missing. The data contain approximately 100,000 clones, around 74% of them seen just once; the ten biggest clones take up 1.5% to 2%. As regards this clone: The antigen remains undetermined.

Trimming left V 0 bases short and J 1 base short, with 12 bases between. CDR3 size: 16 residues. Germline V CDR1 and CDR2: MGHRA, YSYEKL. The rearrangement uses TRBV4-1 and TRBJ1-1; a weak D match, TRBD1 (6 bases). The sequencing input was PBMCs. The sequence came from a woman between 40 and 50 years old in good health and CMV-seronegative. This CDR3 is CASSQETTGPNTEAFF. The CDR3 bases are TGCGCCAGCAGCCAAGAGACGACAGGCCCGAACACTGAAGCTTTCTTT.